This note documents a single T cell receptor beta chain sequence. Its antigen is unknown. It has no much larger one-base neighbor in the sample; base qualities were not kept. The CDR3 covers 16 residues, taking in both the cysteine and the phenylalanine. The DNA shown is the 48-base CDR3, in frame from base 1. V is pared back by 1 base and J by 2 bases, with 12 bases lying between the germline termini. CDR1 is given as KGHSH and CDR2 as LQKENI, both from the germline V gene. The data were taken from a study of circulating tumor DNA in untreated peripheral T-cell lymphoma (TCRdb year 2021). The library was prepared using the immunoSEQ multiplex PCR assay. The immuneACCESS repertoire file appears here via TCRdb, limited to in-frame rearrangements. These files lack a portion of the clones; in checked studies, under half of the deficit traces to unresolved V genes, and the cause of the others is not known. The table for this sample lists about 2,400 clones; 55% to 75% of them were counted only once. Jointly, the top ten make up roughly 16% of the sample.

Overall study results and their limits: Tumor-specific clonotypes turned up in roughly 74% of patients, identified from about 90% of baseline tissues and from about 70% of baseline serum samples.

Baseline tumor tissue collected before treatment was sequenced to identify tumor-specific TCR clonotypes. The study used next-generation sequencing of T-cell receptor sequences to monitor peripheral T-cell lymphoma patients receiving frontline treatment on a trial. The clonotype originates from a human donor with peripheral T-cell lymphoma. Specimen: tumor tissue. The V and J segments used are TRBV18 and TRBJ2-1; a tentative D call is TRBD1 (5 bases match). The CDR3 region reads CASSPRSGLTYNEQFF. In nucleotide form, the sequence is TGTGCCAGCTCACCACGTTCAGGGCTAACCTACAATGAGCAGTTCTTC.